Sequencing of this T cell receptor beta chain was carried out in a study of blood T cell repertoires in COVID-19. On the study more broadly: Whether acute or convalescent, the COVID-19 samples came from the United States, Italy and Spain.

CDR3 length: 15 amino acids. The V segment lost 5 bases and the J segment 4 bases; nucleotides outside the gene matches: 5. Per the germline V gene, CDR1 is LNHDA and CDR2 is SQIVND (reference sequence). How the authors handled the data: Estimates of nucleated cell counts were drawn from the amplification of reference gene primers. The protocol was immunoSEQ multiplex PCR, while the TCRdb copy is restricted to in-frame clones and leaves out a portion. V, J and clone size are those of that table, while D and trimming were read from the DNA. Here the sample spans about 28,000 clones, over 75% being singletons.

The sequencing input was peripheral blood. This TCR was recovered from a human donor in a cohort sampled during active COVID-19. The chain joins TRBV19 to TRBJ2-1; 10 bases line up with TRBD2. The CDR3 sequence: CASSPSGGAYNEQFF. The CDR3, as DNA: TGTGCCAGTAGTCCAAGCGGGGGGGCTTACAATGAGCAGTTCTTC. Based on the CDR3 plus reference TRBV19 and TRBJ2-1, the full variable domain is DGGITQSPKYLFRKEGQNVTLSCEQNLNHDAMYWYRQDPGQGLRLIYYSQIVNDFQKGDIAEGYSVSREKKESFPLTVTSAQKNPTAFYLCASSPSGGAYNEQFFGPGTRLTVL.